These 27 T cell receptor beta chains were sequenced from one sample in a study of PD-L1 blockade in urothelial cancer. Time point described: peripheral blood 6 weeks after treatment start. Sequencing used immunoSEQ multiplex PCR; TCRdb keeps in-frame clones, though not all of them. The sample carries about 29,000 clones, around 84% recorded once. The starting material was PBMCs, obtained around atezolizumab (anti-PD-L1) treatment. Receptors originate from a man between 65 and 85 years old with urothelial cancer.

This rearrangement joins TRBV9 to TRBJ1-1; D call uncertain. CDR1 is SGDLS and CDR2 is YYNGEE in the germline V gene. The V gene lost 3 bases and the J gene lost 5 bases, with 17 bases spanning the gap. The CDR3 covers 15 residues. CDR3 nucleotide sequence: TGTGCCAGCAGCGCAGACATTCGAGCGGGGACTGAAGCTTTCTTT. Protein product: CASSADIRAGTEAFF.

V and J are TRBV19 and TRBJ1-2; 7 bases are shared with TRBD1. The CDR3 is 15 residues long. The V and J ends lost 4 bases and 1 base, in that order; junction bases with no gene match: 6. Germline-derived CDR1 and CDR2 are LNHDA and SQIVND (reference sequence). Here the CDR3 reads CASSNGQAYNYGYTF. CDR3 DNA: TGTGCCAGTAGTAATGGACAGGCTTATAACTATGGCTACACCTTC.

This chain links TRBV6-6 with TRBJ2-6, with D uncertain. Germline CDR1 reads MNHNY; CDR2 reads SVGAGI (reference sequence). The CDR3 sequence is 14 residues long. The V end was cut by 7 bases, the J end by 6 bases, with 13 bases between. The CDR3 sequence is CASTLGGSANVLTF. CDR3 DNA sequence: TGTGCCAGCACCCTCGGTGGTTCGGCCAACGTCCTGACTTTC.

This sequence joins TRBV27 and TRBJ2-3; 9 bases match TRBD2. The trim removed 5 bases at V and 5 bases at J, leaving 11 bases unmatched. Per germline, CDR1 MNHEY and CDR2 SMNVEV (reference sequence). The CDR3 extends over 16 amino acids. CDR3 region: CASSPLAGPRIDTQYF. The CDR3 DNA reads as TGTGCCAGCAGTCCCCTAGCGGGACCTCGGATAGATACGCAGTATTTT.

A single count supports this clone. CDR3 bases: TGTGCCAGCAGCCAAGTTGGGACAGGGGCTGTCTATGGCTACACCTTC. It specifies CASSQVGTGAVYGYTF. The chain carries TRBV4-2 and TRBJ1-2; 10 nucleotides align to TRBD1. Trimming removed 1 base from V and 4 bases from J; junction bases left unmatched: 6. Germline V gives CDR1 LGHNA, CDR2 YNFKEQ. CDR3 length: 16 amino acids.

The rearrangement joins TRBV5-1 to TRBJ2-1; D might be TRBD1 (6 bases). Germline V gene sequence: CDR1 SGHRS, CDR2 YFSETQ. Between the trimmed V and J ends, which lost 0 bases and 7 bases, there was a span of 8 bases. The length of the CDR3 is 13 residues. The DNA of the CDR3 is TGCGCCAGCAGCTTGGACAGGGCGAATGAGCAGTTCTTC. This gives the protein CASSLDRANEQFF.

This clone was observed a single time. The CDR3 region is CASSLARATNEKLFF. For the CDR3, the DNA is TGTGCCAGCAGCTTAGCCAGGGCAACTAATGAAAAACTGTTTTTT. The V and J genes are TRBV7-2 and TRBJ1-4; a possible D gene is TRBD1 (5 bases). The germline V gene has CDR1 SGHTA and CDR2 FQGNSA. Trimming left V 0 bases short and J 0 bases short, with 5 bases between. The CDR3 consists of 15 residues. Full variable domain (remainder filled in from reference TRBV7-2 and TRBJ1-4): GAGVSQSPSNKVTEKGKDVELRCDPISGHTALYWYRQSLGQGLEFLIYFQGNSAPDKSGLPSDRFSAERTGGSVSTLTIQRTQQEDSAVYLCASSLARATNEKLFFGSGTQLSVL.

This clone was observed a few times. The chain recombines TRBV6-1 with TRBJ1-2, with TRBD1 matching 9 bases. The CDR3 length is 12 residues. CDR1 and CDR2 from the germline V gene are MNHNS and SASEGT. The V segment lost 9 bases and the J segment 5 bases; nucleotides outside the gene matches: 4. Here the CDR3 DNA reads TGTGCCAGTGACAGGGGGAAATATGGCTACACCTTC. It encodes CASDRGKYGYTF.

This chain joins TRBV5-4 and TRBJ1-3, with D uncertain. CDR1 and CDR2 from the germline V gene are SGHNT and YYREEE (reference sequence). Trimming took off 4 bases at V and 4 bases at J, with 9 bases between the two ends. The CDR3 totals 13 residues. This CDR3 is CASSPGGGNTIYF. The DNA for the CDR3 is TGTGCCAGCAGCCCTGGAGGAGGAAACACCATATATTTT.

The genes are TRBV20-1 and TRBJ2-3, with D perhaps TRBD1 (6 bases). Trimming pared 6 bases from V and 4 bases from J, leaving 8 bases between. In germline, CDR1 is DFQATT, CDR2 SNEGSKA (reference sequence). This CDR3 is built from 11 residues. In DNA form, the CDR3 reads TGCAGTGCCAGGGGCCCAGATACGCAGTATTTT. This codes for CSARGPDTQYF.

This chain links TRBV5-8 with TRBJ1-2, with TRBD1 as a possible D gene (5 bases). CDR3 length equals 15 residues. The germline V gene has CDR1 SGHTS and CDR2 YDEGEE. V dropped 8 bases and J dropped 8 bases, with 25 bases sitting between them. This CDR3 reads CASMPLEGTGEGYTF. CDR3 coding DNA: TGTGCCAGTATGCCCCTGGAGGGGACCGGGGAAGGCTACACCTTC.

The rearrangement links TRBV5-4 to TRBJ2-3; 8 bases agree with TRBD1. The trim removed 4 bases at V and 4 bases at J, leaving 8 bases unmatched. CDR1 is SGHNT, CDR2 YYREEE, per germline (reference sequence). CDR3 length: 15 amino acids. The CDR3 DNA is TGTGCCAGCAGCCCAGGACAGGGCCGGTCAGATACGCAGTATTTT. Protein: CASSPGQGRSDTQYF. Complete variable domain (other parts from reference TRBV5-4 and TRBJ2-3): ETGVTQSPTHLIKTRGQQVTLRCSSQSGHNTVSWYQQALGQGPQFIFQYYREEENGRGNFPPRFSGLQFPNYSSELNVNALELDDSALYLCASSPGQGRSDTQYFGPGTRLTVL.

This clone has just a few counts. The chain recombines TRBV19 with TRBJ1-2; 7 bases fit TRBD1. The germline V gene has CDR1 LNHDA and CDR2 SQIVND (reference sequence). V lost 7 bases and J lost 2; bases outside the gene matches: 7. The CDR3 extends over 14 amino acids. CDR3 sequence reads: CASTTDRANYGYTF. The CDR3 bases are TGTGCCAGTACCACAGACAGGGCCAACTATGGCTACACCTTC. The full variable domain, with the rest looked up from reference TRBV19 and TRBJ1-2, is DGGITQSPKYLFRKEGQNVTLSCEQNLNHDAMYWYRQDPGQGLRLIYYSQIVNDFQKGDIAEGYSVSREKKESFPLTVTSAQKNPTAFYLCASTTDRANYGYTFGSGTRLTVV.

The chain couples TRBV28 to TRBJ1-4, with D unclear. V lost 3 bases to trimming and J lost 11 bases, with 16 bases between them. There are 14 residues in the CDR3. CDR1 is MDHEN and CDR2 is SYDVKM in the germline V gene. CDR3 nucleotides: TGTGCCAGCAGTTTTGGTCTCGTTCCGGGTAAACTGTTTTTT. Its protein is CASSFGLVPGKLFF.

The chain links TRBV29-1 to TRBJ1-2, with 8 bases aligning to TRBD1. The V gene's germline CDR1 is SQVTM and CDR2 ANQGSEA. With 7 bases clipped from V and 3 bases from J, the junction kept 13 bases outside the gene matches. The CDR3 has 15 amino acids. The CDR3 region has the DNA TGCAGCGCCAGTACTACAGGGGGTATGGACTATGGCTACACCTTC. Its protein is CSASTTGGMDYGYTF.

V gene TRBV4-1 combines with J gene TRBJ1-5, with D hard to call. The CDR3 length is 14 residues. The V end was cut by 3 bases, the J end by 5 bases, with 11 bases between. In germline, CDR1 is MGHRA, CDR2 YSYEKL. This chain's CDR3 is CASSQRAGDQPQHF. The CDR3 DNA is TGCGCCAGCAGCCAGAGAGCCGGGGATCAGCCCCAGCATTTT.

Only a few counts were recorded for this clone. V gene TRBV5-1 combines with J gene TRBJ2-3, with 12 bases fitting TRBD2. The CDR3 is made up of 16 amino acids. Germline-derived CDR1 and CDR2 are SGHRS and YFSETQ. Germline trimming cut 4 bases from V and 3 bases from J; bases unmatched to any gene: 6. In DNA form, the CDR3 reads TGCGCCAGCAGCAGGCGACTAGCGGGAGTGACAGATACGCAGTATTTT. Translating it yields CASSRRLAGVTDTQYF.

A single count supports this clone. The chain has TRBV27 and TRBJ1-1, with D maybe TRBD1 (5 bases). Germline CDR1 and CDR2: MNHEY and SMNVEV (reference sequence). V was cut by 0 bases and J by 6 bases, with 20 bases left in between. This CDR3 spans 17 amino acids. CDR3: CASSLSPLLGGVPEAFF. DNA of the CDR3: TGTGCCAGCAGTTTATCCCCCTTGTTGGGAGGGGTCCCTGAAGCTTTCTTT.

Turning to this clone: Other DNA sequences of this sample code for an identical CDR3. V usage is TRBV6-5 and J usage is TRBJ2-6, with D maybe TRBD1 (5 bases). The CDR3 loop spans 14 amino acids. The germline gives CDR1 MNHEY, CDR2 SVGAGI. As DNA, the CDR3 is TGTGCTTCCCGCCTCAGGGCAGGGGCCAACGTCCTGACTTTC. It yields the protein CASRLRAGANVLTF.

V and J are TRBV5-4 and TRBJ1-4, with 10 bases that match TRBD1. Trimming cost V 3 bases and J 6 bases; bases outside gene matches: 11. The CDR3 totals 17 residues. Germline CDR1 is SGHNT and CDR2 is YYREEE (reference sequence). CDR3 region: CASSSGQGGRDDEKLFF. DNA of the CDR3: TGTGCCAGCAGCTCCGGACAGGGGGGCCGGGATGATGAAAAACTGTTTTTT.

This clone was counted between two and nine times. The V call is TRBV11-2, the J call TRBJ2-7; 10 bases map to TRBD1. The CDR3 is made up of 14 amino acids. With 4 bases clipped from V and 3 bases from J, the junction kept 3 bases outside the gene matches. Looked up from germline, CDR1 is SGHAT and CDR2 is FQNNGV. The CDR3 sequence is CASSWTGGNYEQYF. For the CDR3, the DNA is TGTGCCAGCAGCTGGACAGGGGGAAACTACGAGCAGTACTTC. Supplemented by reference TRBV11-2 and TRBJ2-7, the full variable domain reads EAGVAQSPRYKIIEKRQSVAFWCNPISGHATLYWYQQILGQGPKLLIQFQNNGVVDDSQLPKDRFSAERLKGVDSTLKIQPAKLEDSAVYLCASSWTGGNYEQYFGPGTRLTVT.

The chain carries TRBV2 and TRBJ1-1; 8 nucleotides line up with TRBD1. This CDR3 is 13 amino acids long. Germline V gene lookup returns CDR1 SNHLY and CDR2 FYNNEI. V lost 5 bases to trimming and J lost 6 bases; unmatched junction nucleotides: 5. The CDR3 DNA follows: TGTGCCAGCAGTCAAATGACAGGGGCTGAAGCTTTCTTT. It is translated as CASSQMTGAEAFF.

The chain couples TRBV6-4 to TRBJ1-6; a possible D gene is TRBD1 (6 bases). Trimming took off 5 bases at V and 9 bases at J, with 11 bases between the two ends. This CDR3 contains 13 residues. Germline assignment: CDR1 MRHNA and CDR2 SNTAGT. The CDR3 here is CASSTGLGSPLHF. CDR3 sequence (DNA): TGTGCCAGCAGTACAGGGTTGGGTTCACCCCTCCACTTT.

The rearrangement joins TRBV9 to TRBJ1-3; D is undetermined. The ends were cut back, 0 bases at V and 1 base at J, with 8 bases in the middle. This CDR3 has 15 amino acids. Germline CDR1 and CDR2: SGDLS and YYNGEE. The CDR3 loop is CASSVVGDSGNTIYF. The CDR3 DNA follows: TGTGCCAGCAGCGTAGTTGGAGATTCTGGAAACACCATATATTTT. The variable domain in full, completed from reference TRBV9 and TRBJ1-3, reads DSGVTQTPKHLITATGQRVTLRCSPRSGDLSVYWYQQSLDQGLQFLIQYYNGEERAKGNILERFSAQQFPDLHSELNLSSLELGDSALYFCASSVVGDSGNTIYFGEGSWLTVV.

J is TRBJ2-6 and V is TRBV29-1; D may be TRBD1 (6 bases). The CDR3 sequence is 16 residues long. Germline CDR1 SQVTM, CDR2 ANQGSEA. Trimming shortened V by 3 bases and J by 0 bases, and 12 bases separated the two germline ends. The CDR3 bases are TGCAGCGTTGAGGGCAGGGGAAACTCTGGGGCCAACGTCCTGACTTTC. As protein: CSVEGRGNSGANVLTF.

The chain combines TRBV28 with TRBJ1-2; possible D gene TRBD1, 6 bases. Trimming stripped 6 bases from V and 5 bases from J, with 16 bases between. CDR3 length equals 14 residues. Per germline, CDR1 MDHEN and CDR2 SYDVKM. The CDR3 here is CASRGHGGRYGYTF. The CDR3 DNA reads TGTGCCAGCAGGGGCCACGGGGGGCGTTATGGCTACACCTTC.

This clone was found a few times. DNA of the CDR3: TGTGCCAGCAGCGGAGGGGGGACAGGGGTGACGACAGATACGCAGTATTTT. It is translated as CASSGGGTGVTTDTQYF. The chain couples TRBV7-3 to TRBJ2-3; 10 nucleotides agree with TRBD1. From germline, CDR1 is SGHTA and CDR2 FQGTGA. The V gene end was trimmed by 5 bases and the J gene end by 3 bases; junction bases not matched to a gene: 11. CDR3 size: 17 residues.